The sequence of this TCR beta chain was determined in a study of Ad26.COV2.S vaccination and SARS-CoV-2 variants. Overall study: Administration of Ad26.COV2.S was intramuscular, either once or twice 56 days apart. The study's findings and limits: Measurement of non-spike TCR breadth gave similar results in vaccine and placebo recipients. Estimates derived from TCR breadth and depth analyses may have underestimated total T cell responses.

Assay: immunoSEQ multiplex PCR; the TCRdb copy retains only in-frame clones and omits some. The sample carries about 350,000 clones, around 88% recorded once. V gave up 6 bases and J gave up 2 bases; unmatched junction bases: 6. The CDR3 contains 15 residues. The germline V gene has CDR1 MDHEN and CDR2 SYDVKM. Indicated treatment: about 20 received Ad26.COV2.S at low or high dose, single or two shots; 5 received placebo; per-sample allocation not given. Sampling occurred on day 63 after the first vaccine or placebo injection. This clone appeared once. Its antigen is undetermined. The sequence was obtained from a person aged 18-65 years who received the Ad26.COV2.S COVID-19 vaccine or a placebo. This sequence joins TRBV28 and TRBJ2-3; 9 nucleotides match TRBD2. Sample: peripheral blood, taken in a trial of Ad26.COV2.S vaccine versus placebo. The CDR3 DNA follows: TGTGCCAGCAGCTCTACTAGCGGGTACACAGATACGCAGTATTTT. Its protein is CASSSTSGYTDTQYF.